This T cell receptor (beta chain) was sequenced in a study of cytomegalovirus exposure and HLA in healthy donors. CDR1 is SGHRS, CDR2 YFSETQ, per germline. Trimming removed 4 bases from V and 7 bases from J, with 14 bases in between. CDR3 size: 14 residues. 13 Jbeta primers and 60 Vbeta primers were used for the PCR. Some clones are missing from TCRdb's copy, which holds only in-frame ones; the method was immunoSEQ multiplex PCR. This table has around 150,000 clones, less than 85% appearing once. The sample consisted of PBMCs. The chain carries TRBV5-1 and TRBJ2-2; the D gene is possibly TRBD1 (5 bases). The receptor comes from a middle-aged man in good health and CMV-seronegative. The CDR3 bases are TGCGCCAGCAGCCAAACCCAGGGAAACGGGGAGCTGTTTTTT. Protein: CASSQTQGNGELFF.